The T cell receptor beta chain under discussion was sequenced for a study of blood T cell repertoires in COVID-19. Study summary: From the United States, Italy and Spain came samples of acute and convalescent COVID-19.

In the original processing: Estimates of nucleated cell counts were drawn from the amplification of reference gene primers. TCRdb's table, derived via immunoSEQ multiplex PCR, lists solely in-frame clones and lacks some. V and J calls and clone size are as listed in that table; D and trimming were resolved from the DNA. The sample carries around 250,000 clones, roughly 85% recorded once. The ends lost 7 bases at V and 0 bases at J; junction bases unmatched: 2. The CDR3 sequence is 15 residues long. Germline-derived CDR1 and CDR2 are SNHLY and FYNNEI. This TCR derives from a woman aged 50 to 60 with acute COVID-19. The V and J genes are TRBV2 and TRBJ2-1, with 11 positions matching TRBD1. Sequencing used PBMCs or T cells enriched from blood (not recorded which). CDR3 nucleotides: TGTGCCAGCAAAGGGACAGGGGGCTCCTACAATGAGCAGTTCTTC. This sequence encodes CASKGTGGSYNEQFF. The entire variable domain, with the rest obtained from reference TRBV2 and TRBJ2-1, is as follows: EPEVTQTPSHQVTQMGQEVILRCVPISNHLYFYWYRQILGQKVEFLVSFYNNEISEKSEIFDDQFSVERPDGSNFTLKIRSTKLEDSAMYFCASKGTGGSYNEQFFGPGTRLTVL.